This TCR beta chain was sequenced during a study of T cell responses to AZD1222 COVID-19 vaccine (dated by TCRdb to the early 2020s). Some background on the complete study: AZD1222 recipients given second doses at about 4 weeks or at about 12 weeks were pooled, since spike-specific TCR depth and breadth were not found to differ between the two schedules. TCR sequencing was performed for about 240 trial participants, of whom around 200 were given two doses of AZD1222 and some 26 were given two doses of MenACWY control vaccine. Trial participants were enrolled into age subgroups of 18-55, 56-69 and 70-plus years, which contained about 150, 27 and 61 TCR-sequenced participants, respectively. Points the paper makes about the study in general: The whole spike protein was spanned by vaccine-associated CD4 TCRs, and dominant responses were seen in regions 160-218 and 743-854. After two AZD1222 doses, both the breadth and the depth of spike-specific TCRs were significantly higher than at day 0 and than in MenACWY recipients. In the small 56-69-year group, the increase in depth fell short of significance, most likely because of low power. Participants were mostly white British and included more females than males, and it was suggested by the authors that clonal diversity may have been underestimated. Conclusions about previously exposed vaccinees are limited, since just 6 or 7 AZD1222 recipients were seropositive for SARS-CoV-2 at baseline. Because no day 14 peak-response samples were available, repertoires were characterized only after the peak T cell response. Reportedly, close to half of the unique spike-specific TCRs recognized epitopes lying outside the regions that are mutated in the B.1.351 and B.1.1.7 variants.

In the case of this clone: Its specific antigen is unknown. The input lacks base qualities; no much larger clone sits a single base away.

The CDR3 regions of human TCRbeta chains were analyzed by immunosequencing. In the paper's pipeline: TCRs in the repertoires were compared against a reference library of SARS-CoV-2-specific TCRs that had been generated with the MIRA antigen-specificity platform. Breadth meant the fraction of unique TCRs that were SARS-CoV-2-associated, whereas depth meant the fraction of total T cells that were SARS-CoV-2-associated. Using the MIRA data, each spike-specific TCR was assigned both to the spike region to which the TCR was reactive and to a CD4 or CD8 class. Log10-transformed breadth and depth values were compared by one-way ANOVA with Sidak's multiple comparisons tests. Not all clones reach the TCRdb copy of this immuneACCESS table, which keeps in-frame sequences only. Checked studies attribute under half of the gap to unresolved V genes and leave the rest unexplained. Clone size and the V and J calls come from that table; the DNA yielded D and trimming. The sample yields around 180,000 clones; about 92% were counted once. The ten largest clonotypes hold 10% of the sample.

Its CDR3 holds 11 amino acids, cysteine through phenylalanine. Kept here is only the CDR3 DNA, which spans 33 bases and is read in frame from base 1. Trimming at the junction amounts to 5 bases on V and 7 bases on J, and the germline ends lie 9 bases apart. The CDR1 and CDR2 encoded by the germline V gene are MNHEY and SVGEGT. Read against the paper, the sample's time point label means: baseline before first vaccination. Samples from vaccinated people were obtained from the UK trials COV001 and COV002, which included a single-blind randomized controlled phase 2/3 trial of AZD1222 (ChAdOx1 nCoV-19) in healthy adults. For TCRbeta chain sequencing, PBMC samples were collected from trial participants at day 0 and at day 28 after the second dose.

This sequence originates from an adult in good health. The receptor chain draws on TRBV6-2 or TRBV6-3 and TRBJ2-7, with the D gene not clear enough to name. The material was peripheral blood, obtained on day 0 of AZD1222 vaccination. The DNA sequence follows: TGTGCCAGCAGTCAACTTTTAGAGCAGTACTTC. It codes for CASSQLLEQYF.